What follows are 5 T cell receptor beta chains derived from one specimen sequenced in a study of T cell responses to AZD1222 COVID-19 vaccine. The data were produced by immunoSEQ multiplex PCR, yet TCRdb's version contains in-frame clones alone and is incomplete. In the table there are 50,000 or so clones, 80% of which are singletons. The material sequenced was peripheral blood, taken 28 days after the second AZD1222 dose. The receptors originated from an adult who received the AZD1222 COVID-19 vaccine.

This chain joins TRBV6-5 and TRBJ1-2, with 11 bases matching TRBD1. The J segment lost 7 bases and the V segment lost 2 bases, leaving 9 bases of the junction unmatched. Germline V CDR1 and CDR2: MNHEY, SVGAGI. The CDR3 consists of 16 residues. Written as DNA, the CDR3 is TGTGCCAGCAGTTACAGGACAGGGGGCCCCAGTATTGGCTACACCTTC. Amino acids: CASSYRTGGPSIGYTF.

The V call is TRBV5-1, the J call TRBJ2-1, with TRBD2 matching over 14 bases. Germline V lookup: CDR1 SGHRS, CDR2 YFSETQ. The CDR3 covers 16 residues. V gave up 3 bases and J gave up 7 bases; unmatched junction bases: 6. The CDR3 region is CASSYSGTSGSNEQFF. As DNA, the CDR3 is TGCGCCAGCAGCTACTCCGGGACTAGCGGGAGTAATGAGCAGTTCTTC. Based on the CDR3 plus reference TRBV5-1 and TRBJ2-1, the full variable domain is KAGVTQTPRYLIKTRGQQVTLSCSPISGHRSVSWYQQTPGQGLQFLFEYFSETQRNKGNFPGRFSGRQFSNSRSEMNVSTLELGDSALYLCASSYSGTSGSNEQFFGPGTRLTVL.

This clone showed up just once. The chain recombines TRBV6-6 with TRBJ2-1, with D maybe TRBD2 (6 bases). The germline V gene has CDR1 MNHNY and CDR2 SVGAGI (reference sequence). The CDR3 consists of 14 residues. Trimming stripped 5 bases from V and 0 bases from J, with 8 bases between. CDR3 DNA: TGTGCCAGCAGTCGGGGGAGCTCCTACAATGAGCAGTTCTTC. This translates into CASSRGSSYNEQFF.

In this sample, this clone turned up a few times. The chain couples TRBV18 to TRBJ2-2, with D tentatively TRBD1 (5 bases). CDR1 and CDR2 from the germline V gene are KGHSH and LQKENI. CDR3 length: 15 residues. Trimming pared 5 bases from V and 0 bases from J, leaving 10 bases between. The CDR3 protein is CASSYQDTNTGELFF. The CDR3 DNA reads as TGTGCCAGCTCATATCAGGACACGAACACCGGGGAGCTGTTTTTT. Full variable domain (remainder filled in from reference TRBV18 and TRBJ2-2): NAGVMQNPRHLVRRRGQEARLRCSPMKGHSHVYWYRQLPEEGLKFMVYLQKENIIDESGMPKERFSAEFPKEGPSILRIQQVVRGDSAAYFCASSYQDTNTGELFFGEGSRLTVL.

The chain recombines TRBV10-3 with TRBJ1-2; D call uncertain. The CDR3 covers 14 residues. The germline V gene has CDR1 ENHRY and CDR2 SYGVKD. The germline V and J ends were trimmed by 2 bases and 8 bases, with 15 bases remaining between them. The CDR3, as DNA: TGTGCCATCAGTGAGCCGGGGATCGATGGGGGCTACACCTTC. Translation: CAISEPGIDGGYTF.